The 21 T cell receptor beta chains below come from one sample, sequenced in a study of response to subunit inactivated influenza vaccine. TCRdb fed the RT-PCR reads into MiXCR, producing one record per CDR3 protein. Here the sample spans 530,000 or so distinct CDR3 sequences, 25% being singletons. The sequenced sample was CD4+ T cells sorted from PBMCs, obtained more than 4 days after vaccination. Source of these receptors: a man aged 45 to 65 who received an inactivated influenza vaccine.

V is TRBV28 and J is TRBJ2-3; 15 bases fit TRBD2. Per germline, CDR1 MDHEN and CDR2 SYDVKM. The CDR3 contains 15 residues. The junction had 9 bases not matched to a gene; V was cut back by 6 bases and J by 11 bases. The CDR3 loop is CASRTTGLAGGMQYF. The CDR3 nucleotides are TGTGCCAGCAGGACGACGGGACTAGCGGGAGGAATGCAGTATTTT.

This clonotype was seen more than once but under ten times. V usage is TRBV9 and J usage is TRBJ2-2; TRBD1 might be the D (5 bases). The CDR3 spans 16 residues. The germline gives CDR1 SGDLS, CDR2 YYNGEE. V was cut by 4 bases and J by 6 bases, with 19 bases left in between. The DNA of the CDR3 is TGTGCCAGCAGCCCTCCGGGTAGGGGAAGGGCCGGGGAGCTGTTTTTT. Protein: CASSPPGRGRAGELFF.

This chain links TRBV6-1 with TRBJ1-5; D gene unclear. Germline V gives CDR1 MNHNS, CDR2 SASEGT. The CDR3 length is 16 residues. The V gene lost 1 base and the J gene lost 4 bases, with 14 bases spanning the gap. The CDR3, as DNA: TGTGCCAGCAGTGAAGTGGTCAGTACGACAAATCAGCCCCAGCATTTT. Its protein is CASSEVVSTTNQPQHF.

This clonotype showed up just a few times. The chain is built from TRBV12-3 or TRBV12-4 and TRBJ1-1, with D perhaps TRBD1 (6 bases). The CDR3 is 13 residues long. Trimming stripped 7 bases from V and 5 bases from J, with 14 bases between. The CDR3 DNA reads TGTGCCAGCAATCACCGAGGGGGGACTGAAGCTTTCTTT. Protein sequence: CASNHRGGTEAFF.

This clonotype was found a few times. The chain employs TRBV7-2 and TRBJ2-2; tentatively, D is TRBD2 (5 bases). With 5 bases removed from V and 7 bases from J, the gap between germline ends came to 14 bases. Per the germline V gene, CDR1 is SGHTA and CDR2 is FQGNSA. This CDR3 has 14 residues. CDR3 in DNA: TGTGCCAGCAGCCGAAGGGCGGGTAACGGGGAGCTGTTTTTT. This encodes CASSRRAGNGELFF.

This clonotype was seen a few times. The rearrangement uses TRBV4-3 and TRBJ1-1; D ambiguous. Trimming took 0 bases from V and 1 from J, leaving 9 bases between them. This CDR3 has 15 amino acids. Germline assignment: CDR1 LGHNA and CDR2 YSLEER. CDR3 sequence reads: CASSQDLRPNTEAFF. CDR3 DNA: TGCGCCAGCAGCCAAGATCTTAGACCGAACACTGAAGCTTTCTTT.

The rearrangement links TRBV4-3 to TRBJ2-3; TRBD1 matches 7 bases. The CDR3 covers 16 residues. Germline CDR1 and CDR2: LGHNA and YSLEER. V dropped 2 bases and J dropped 0; count of bases not matched to a gene: 5. This chain's CDR3 is CASSQITGASTDTQYF. The CDR3 bases are TGCGCCAGCAGCCAAATTACAGGGGCCAGCACAGATACGCAGTATTTT.

This clonotype was seen a handful of times. The rearrangement links TRBV27 to TRBJ2-7, with a possible D match to TRBD2 (5 bases). The length of the CDR3 is 18 residues. The ends were cut back, 4 bases at V and 0 bases at J, with 22 bases in the middle. The germline V gene has CDR1 MNHEY and CDR2 SMNVEV (reference sequence). Written as DNA, the CDR3 is TGTGCCAGCAGTTCCCCAACGCGAAATAAGCGGAGCTCCTACGAGCAGTACTTC. Translated, it gives CASSSPTRNKRSSYEQYF.

The chain links TRBV7-2 to TRBJ2-2; TRBD2 aligns across 11 bases. The CDR3 runs to 16 residues. The trim removed 4 bases at V and 4 bases at J, leaving 5 bases unmatched. Germline V gives CDR1 SGHTA, CDR2 FQGNSA. The chain's CDR3 is CASSSRLAGSTGELFF. The CDR3 bases are TGTGCCAGCAGCTCGCGACTAGCGGGGAGCACCGGGGAGCTGTTTTTT. Combining the CDR3 with reference TRBV7-2 and TRBJ2-2 gives the whole variable domain GAGVSQSPSNKVTEKGKDVELRCDPISGHTALYWYRQSLGQGLEFLIYFQGNSAPDKSGLPSDRFSAERTGGSVSTLTIQRTQQEDSAVYLCASSSRLAGSTGELFFGEGSRLTVL.

This sequence joins TRBV5-1 and TRBJ2-7, with D possibly matching TRBD2 (6 bases). Germline-derived CDR1 and CDR2 are SGHRS and YFSETQ. This CDR3 has 13 residues. V lost 4 bases and J lost 6, with 14 bases in between. The CDR3 DNA sequence: TGCGCCAGCAGCCCACCGGAGGGGTTCGAGCAGTACTTC. Translation: CASSPPEGFEQYF.

This clonotype came up a few times. The rearrangement uses TRBV10-3 and TRBJ2-3; 9 bases agree with TRBD1. V was pared by 4 bases and J by 2 bases, with 7 bases of the junction left unmatched. Germline-derived CDR1 and CDR2 are ENHRY and SYGVKD. The CDR3 loop spans 16 amino acids. The CDR3 region is CAISGSGTGSTDTQYF. As DNA, the CDR3 is TGTGCCATCAGTGGATCCGGGACAGGGTCCACAGATACGCAGTATTTT.

Regarding this clonotype: The junction differs from germline at one of its ends, possibly a read error. V and J are TRBV6-1 and TRBJ1-5; 10 bases are shared with TRBD1. The CDR3 is 15 residues long. Germline values: CDR1 MNHNS, CDR2 SASEGT. This chain's CDR3 is CACSTVRDRGQPQHF. In DNA form, the CDR3 reads TGTGCCTGCAGCACAGTTCGGGACAGGGGACAGCCCCAGCATTTT.

This clonotype has just a few counts. The gene calls are TRBV24-1 and TRBJ2-1; perhaps TRBD1 as D (8 bases). Trimming removed 3 bases from V and 6 bases from J, with 20 bases in between. The CDR3 sequence is 17 residues long. Per germline, CDR1 KGHDR and CDR2 SFDVKD. The CDR3 bases are TGTGCCACCAGTGATACCAGCGGGGACAGGACGTCCAATGAGCAGTTCTTC. This codes for CATSDTSGDRTSNEQFF.

This sequence joins TRBV12-3 or TRBV12-4 and TRBJ2-1; D might be TRBD2 (6 bases). Trimming shortened V by 5 bases and J by 8 bases, and 16 bases separated the two germline ends. This CDR3 has 14 amino acids. The CDR3 DNA is TGTGCCAGCAGTCCCACCACTAGCTTCGATGAGCAGTTCTTC. Translated, it gives CASSPTTSFDEQFF.

V gene TRBV3-1 combines with J gene TRBJ2-1; no clear D. Germline V gene data show CDR1 as LGHDT and CDR2 as YNNKEL (reference sequence). This CDR3 has 17 residues. V lost 0 bases and J lost 3, with 15 bases in between. DNA of the CDR3: TGTGCCAGCAGCCAAGAGATCAGAGCCACCTTCTACAATGAGCAGTTCTTC. Its protein product is CASSQEIRATFYNEQFF.

This chain connects TRBV7-3 to TRBJ1-2; unclear D gene. This CDR3 is 15 amino acids long. Trimming cost V 7 bases and J 1 base, with 16 bases left between them. Germline CDR1 and CDR2: SGHTA and FQGTGA. CDR3 in amino acids: CASTPGQLLNYGYTF. The CDR3 coding sequence is TGTGCCAGCACGCCGGGTCAGCTCCTTAACTATGGCTACACCTTC. The variable domain in full, completed from reference TRBV7-3 and TRBJ1-2, reads GAGVSQTPSNKVTEKGKYVELRCDPISGHTALYWYRQSLGQGPEFLIYFQGTGAADDSGLPNDRFFAVRPEGSVSTLKIQRTERGDSAVYLCASTPGQLLNYGYTFGSGTRLTVV.

Written as DNA, the CDR3 is TGTGCCAGCAGTTTATGGGCTAAAACGGATTCCTCCCCAGATACGCAGTATTTT. The encoded protein is CASSLWAKTDSSPDTQYF. The V call is TRBV28, the J call TRBJ2-3, with D unresolved. The CDR3 is made up of 18 amino acids. Germline values: CDR1 MDHEN, CDR2 SYDVKM. V gave up 0 bases and J gave up 4 bases, with 20 bases separating them.

The sample holds many counts of this clonotype. This chain links TRBV5-6 with TRBJ1-2; TRBD1 is a possible D gene (6 bases). CDR3 length: 14 residues. CDR1 and CDR2 from the germline V gene are SGHDT and YYEEEE. Trimming left V 5 bases short and J 5 bases short, with 16 bases between. CDR3 protein: CASSRTHRAYGYTF. In DNA form, the CDR3 reads TGTGCCAGCAGTCGGACACACAGGGCTTATGGCTACACCTTC.

The chain recombines TRBV5-6 with TRBJ2-2; 10 nucleotides agree with TRBD1. The ends lost 3 bases at V and 6 bases at J; junction bases unmatched: 11. Germline V gene sequence: CDR1 SGHDT, CDR2 YYEEEE. The CDR3 covers 17 residues. CDR3: CASSSPVRDRGAGELFF. CDR3 nucleotides: TGTGCCAGCAGCTCTCCAGTCCGGGACAGGGGTGCCGGGGAGCTGTTTTTT.

This clonotype was seen more than once but under ten times. This chain joins TRBV18 and TRBJ1-3; possibly TRBD1 for D (6 bases). Per the germline V gene, CDR1 is KGHSH and CDR2 is LQKENI. The length of the CDR3 is 16 residues. V gave up 0 bases and J gave up 0 bases, with 9 bases separating them. In DNA, the CDR3 is TGTGCCAGCTCACCACCCGACAGGCACTCTGGAAACACCATATATTTT. Translating it yields CASSPPDRHSGNTIYF. Full variable domain (outside the CDR3, taken from reference TRBV18 and TRBJ1-3): NAGVMQNPRHLVRRRGQEARLRCSPMKGHSHVYWYRQLPEEGLKFMVYLQKENIIDESGMPKERFSAEFPKEGPSILRIQQVVRGDSAAYFCASSPPDRHSGNTIYFGEGSWLTVV.

This chain joins TRBV25-1 and TRBJ2-2; either TRBD1 or TRBD2 may fit D (5 bases each). This CDR3 comprises 15 residues. V lost 5 bases, J lost 6 bases, and 16 bases lay in between. The germline V gene has CDR1 MGHDK and CDR2 SYGVNS. The DNA for the CDR3 is TGTGCCAGCAGTCCCCGAGGGGATGCCCCCGGGGAGCTGTTTTTT. Translated: CASSPRGDAPGELFF.